The 10 T cell receptor beta chains below were found in one sample sequenced in a study of human CD8 memory T cell subsets. TPEX cells were exhausted-like CCR7+ PD-1+ TIGIT+ early memory CD8+ T cells. The authors made TCR beta libraries using UMI-labeled 5' RACE. TCRdb re-called the 5' RACE reads and shows each CDR3 protein once, DNA omitted. The sample's table shows about 10,000 distinct CDR3 sequences. Sequencing was performed on CD8+ T cells from PBMCs. The origin of the receptors is a human donor in good health.

The chain recombines TRBV21-1 with TRBJ2-1; TCRdb gives TRBD1 as the D gene, but with no DNA this cannot be confirmed. TRBV21-1 is termed a pseudogene. The CDR3 is 14 residues long. The CDR3 protein is CATHPGQAYNEQFF.

The chain employs TRBV7-9 and TRBJ2-5. CDR1 and CDR2 from the germline V gene are SEHNR and FQNEAQ (reference sequence). The CDR3 is 13 amino acids. The CDR3 spells CASSATYQETQYF.

The chain is built from TRBV20-1 and TRBJ2-1; checking the TCRdb D call of TRBD2 is not possible without DNA. This CDR3 region has 14 residues. The germline CDR1 and CDR2 sequences are DFQATT and SNEGSKA (reference sequence). CDR3 protein: CSARALAGLDEQFF.

This clonotype is classed as medium-sized by frequency. This sequence joins TRBV20-1 and TRBJ1-4. Per germline, CDR1 DFQATT and CDR2 SNEGSKA (reference sequence). This CDR3 contains 13 residues. CDR3: CSARETGFIKLFF.

The chain links TRBV12-3 or TRBV12-4 to TRBJ2-7. This CDR3 is built from 17 residues. The chain's CDR3 is CASSFGARLAATYEQYF.

The chain uses TRBV6-5 and TRBJ2-1; TCRdb proposes TRBD1, but this gene call is untestable without DNA. Germline CDR1 and CDR2: MNHEY and SVGAGI. There are 14 residues in the CDR3. The CDR3 reads CASSYSGLSHEQFF.

The J gene is TRBJ2-4, the V gene TRBV4-2; TCRdb indicates TRBD1, and absent DNA this call remains unverified. The CDR3 length is 15 residues. The germline V gene encodes CDR1 LGHNA and CDR2 YNFKEQ. The CDR3 loop is CASSQFGGKGDIQYF.

Its frequency marks this clonotype as medium-sized (0.01 to 0.1%). J is TRBJ2-5 and V is TRBV7-8; TCRdb's D gene call, TRBD1, goes unchecked for lack of DNA. The CDR3 covers 16 residues. Germline CDR1 and CDR2: SGHVS and FQNEAQ. The CDR3 region is CASSRKGDSLLETQYF.

Measured by frequency, this clonotype is medium-sized. V gene TRBV12-3 or TRBV12-4 combines with J gene TRBJ1-1. The CDR3 loop spans 16 amino acids. The CDR3 reads CASSLALGLRNTEAFF.

The V and J genes are TRBV28 and TRBJ2-1; the D call from TCRdb, TRBD2, cannot be confirmed without DNA. The CDR3 is made up of 18 amino acids. Germline CDR1 and CDR2: MDHEN and SYDVKM. CDR3 amino acids: CASSALLAVITKDTGQFF.